The sample holds many counts of the clone carrying this T cell receptor (beta chain). The antigen remains undetermined. The data were obtained in a study of identical twins. TCRdb ran MiXCR on the 5' RACE reads and lists one entry per CDR3 protein. The table has around 480,000 distinct CDR3 sequences, roughly an eighth seen once; the top ten hold approximately 0.98%. This CDR3 comprises 14 residues. Trimming took 2 bases from V and 5 from J; bases not matched to a gene: 4. CDR1 and CDR2 (germline): SGHRS, YFSETQ. Overall study findings and caveats: Among monozygotic twins, out-of-frame TCR alpha sharing exceeded what models predicted. Fewer insertions were carried by abundant cord blood beta clonotypes, but none was seen in memory repertoires.

The same data also contributed to another study, on yellow fever vaccine responses in identical twins.

The sequenced sample consisted of CD4+ T cells sorted from blood. The sequence came from a woman aged 18-30 years in good health. V and J are TRBV5-1 and TRBJ2-3; TRBD1 matches at 8 bases. Written as DNA, the CDR3 is TGCGCCAGCAGCTTCTCGACAGGGGAAGATACGCAGTATTTT. This sequence encodes CASSFSTGEDTQYF.